What follows describes a single T cell receptor (beta chain). The target antigen is unknown. These data belong to a study of CD8+ T cells in alopecia areata. About the research overall: The protocol delivered tofacitinib for 6 to 18 months, then withdrew it for 6 months. Study-wide results and caveats: Normal skin contains resident alphabeta T cells, and these are also sequenced in scalp samples.

Reverse transcribed after extraction, RNA yielded cDNA as the sequencing template. Generated by immunoSEQ multiplex PCR, the TCRdb table keeps only in-frame clones and is missing some. This sample has roughly 250,000 clones, with around two thirds found just once. This CDR3 region has 12 residues. Germline V gene lookup returns CDR1 SQVTM and CDR2 ANQGSEA. The J segment lost 6 bases and the V segment lost 4 bases, leaving 3 bases of the junction unmatched. This chain uses TRBV29-1 with TRBJ1-5; 7 bases agree with TRBD1. The sample here was CD4+ T cells sorted from blood, taken at week 0. The receptor was derived from a human donor with alopecia areata. CDR3 bases: TGCAGCGTTGGACAGGGAGGTCAGCCCCAGCATTTT. Amino acid sequence: CSVGQGGQPQHF.